This TCR beta chain derives from a study of Ad26.COV2.S vaccination and SARS-CoV-2 variants. Broader study findings: Analyses that measured TCR breadth and depth may have underestimated total T cell responses. Vaccinated individuals (as opposed to placebo recipients) had higher spike-specific TCR breadth. Substantial breadth was reportedly displayed by spike-specific CD8+ and CD4+ T cell responses after vaccination.

V was cut by 4 bases and J by 2 bases, with 8 bases left in between. Germline-derived CDR1 and CDR2 are KGHDR and SFDVKD. This CDR3 spans 13 amino acids. A few counts support this clone. No antigen is known for it. The treatment denotes: around 19 received Ad26.COV2.S at low or high dose, single or two shots; 5 received placebo; per-sample allocation not given. Specimens were obtained on day 63 following the first vaccine or placebo injection. It was Wuhan-strain SARS-CoV-2 spike that the Ad26 vaccine vector expressed. Sequenced by immunoSEQ multiplex PCR; TCRdb stores in-frame clones only, minus some. The sample lists hundreds of thousands of clones, roughly 90% seen once, with over 1.3% in the top ten.

This sequence was found in a person between 18 and 65 years old who received the Ad26.COV2.S COVID-19 vaccine or a placebo. V gene TRBV24-1 combines with J gene TRBJ2-7; TRBD2 might be the D (6 bases). Sequenced material: peripheral blood, taken in a trial of Ad26.COV2.S vaccine versus placebo. The CDR3 sequence is CATSEPGAYEQYF. The DNA for the CDR3 is TGTGCCACCAGTGAACCGGGGGCCTACGAGCAGTACTTC.